Each of the 16 T cell receptor beta chains below was sequenced from the same sample in a study of HIV-infected children after antiretroviral therapy interruption. Treatment of the sample: PENTA 11 planned treatment interruption arm or continuous ART arm. Unique molecular identifiers were included in an RNA-based 3' RACE TCR library. TCRdb passed the 3' RACE reads through MiXCR, listing each CDR3 protein once. The sample has 35,000 to 50,000 distinct CDR3 sequences; 6.5% are singletons. Sequenced here: CD45RA+ CD4+ T cells from PBMCs, pooled from several time points, sampled from a donor given antiretroviral therapy, either interrupted or continuous. Subset noted: naive CD4+ CD45RA+ CD45RO- T cells. These receptors were collected from a pool of human donors with HIV.

This clonotype was seen at least ten times. This rearrangement joins TRBV5-1 to TRBJ2-1, with D possibly matching TRBD1 (5 bases). V was pared by 0 bases and J by 4 bases, with 11 bases between. This CDR3 is built from 15 residues. Looked up from germline, CDR1 is SGHRS and CDR2 is YFSETQ. The CDR3 DNA follows: TGCGCCAGCAGCTTGGCTGGCGACAGATACAATGAGCAGTTCTTC. This gives the protein CASSLAGDRYNEQFF.

This clonotype is categorized as medium-sized. The junction departs from the called germline gene at one end, perhaps through a read error. The rearrangement links TRBV23-1 to TRBJ2-7, with D maybe TRBD2 (7 bases). TRBV23-1 is an ORF for which the function is uncertain. This CDR3 has 15 residues. This chain's CDR3 is CASSLGLGGRHEQYF. The DNA of the CDR3 is TGTGCCAGCAGTCTAGGACTGGGGGGGCGCCATGAACAGTACTTC.

Ten or more counts support this clonotype. V usage is TRBV6-1 and J usage is TRBJ1-5, with unresolved D. There are 13 residues in the CDR3. Trimming left V 0 bases short and J 5 bases short, with 5 bases between. Looked up from germline, CDR1 is MNHNS and CDR2 is SASEGT. Here the CDR3 DNA reads TGTGCCAGCAGTGAAGCTAGGGATCAGCCCCAGCATTTT. Amino acids: CASSEARDQPQHF.

This clonotype was counted only a few times. The genes are TRBV24-1 and TRBJ2-2; 9 nucleotides agree with TRBD1. Germline CDR1 is KGHDR and CDR2 is SFDVKD. V lost 2 bases and J lost 5; bases outside the gene matches: 2. The CDR3 runs 15 residues. CDR3 DNA: TGTGCCACCAGTGATTGGGACAGGGCAACCGGGGAGCTGTTTTTT. Translation gives CATSDWDRATGELFF.

This clonotype came up many times. This sequence joins TRBV4-3 and TRBJ1-6; no clear D gene. CDR3 length: 14 residues. Trimming stripped 1 base from V and 8 bases from J, with 9 bases between. Germline assignment: CDR1 LGHNA and CDR2 YSLEER. The DNA of the CDR3 is TGCGCCAGCAGCCAAGGGATTCTCGATTCACCCCTCCACTTT. Its protein product is CASSQGILDSPLHF.

This clonotype was observed at least ten times. The chain couples TRBV29-1 to TRBJ1-2; D call uncertain. The CDR3 loop spans 12 amino acids. Germline V lookup: CDR1 SQVTM, CDR2 ANQGSEA. Between the trimmed V and J ends, which lost 7 bases and 8 bases, there was a span of 17 bases. The CDR3 DNA reads TGCAGCGGGCGTACGGAGCCGCCCGGCTACACCTTC. Amino acids: CSGRTEPPGYTF. Full variable domain (remainder filled in from reference TRBV29-1 and TRBJ1-2): SAVISQKPSRDICQRGTSLTIQCQVDSQVTMMFWYRQQPGQSLTLIATANQGSEATYESGFVIDKFPISRPNLTFSTLTVSNMSPEDSSIYLCSGRTEPPGYTFGSGTRLTVV.

Ten or more counts support this clonotype. The rearrangement links TRBV4-1 to TRBJ1-6, with D hard to call. There are 17 residues in the CDR3. In germline, CDR1 is MGHRA, CDR2 YSYEKL. Trimming shortened V by 4 bases and J by 0 bases, and 13 bases separated the two germline ends. Here the CDR3 reads CASSPRTVSSYNSPLHF. The CDR3 DNA is TGCGCCAGCAGCCCACGGACCGTGAGCTCCTATAATTCACCCCTCCACTTT.

A word on this clonotype: One end of the junction is discordant with germline, which a read error may explain. In nucleotides, the CDR3 is TGTGCCATCAGTGAGTCGGGGAGCTCCTACAATGAGCAGTTCTTC. Translating gives CAISESGSSYNEQFF. The V and J genes are TRBV10-2 and TRBJ2-1; D might be TRBD2 (5 bases). The CDR3 runs 15 residues. Germline CDR1 and CDR2: WSHSY and SAAADI.

J is TRBJ2-3 and V is TRBV3-1, with D perhaps TRBD1 (6 bases). The V end lost 4 bases, the J end lost 6 bases, and 8 bases lay between the germline ends. Germline V lookup: CDR1 LGHDT, CDR2 YNNKEL (reference sequence). This CDR3 spans 12 amino acids. The DNA of the CDR3 is TGTGCCAGCAGCCGTCAGGGGGATACGCAGTATTTT. It codes for CASSRQGDTQYF.

This clonotype appeared many times. The V and J genes are TRBV29-1 and TRBJ2-1, with 7 bases matching TRBD1. The V gene end was trimmed by 6 bases and the J gene end by 0 bases; junction bases not matched to a gene: 14. The CDR3 extends over 17 amino acids. Germline V CDR1 and CDR2: SQVTM, ANQGSEA. As DNA, the CDR3 is TGCAGCGTAAATATAAAGGGACAGTCGAGCTCCTACAATGAGCAGTTCTTC. Translated: CSVNIKGQSSSYNEQFF.

Judged by abundance, this clonotype is medium-sized. V usage is TRBV7-3 and J usage is TRBJ2-7; possibly TRBD1 for D (5 bases). Trimming stripped 5 bases from V and 5 bases from J, with 13 bases between. CDR1 is SGHTA and CDR2 is FQGTGA in the germline V gene. CDR3 length: 13 residues. CDR3 bases: TGTGCCAGCAGCCAAAACATAGGGGACGAGCAGTACTTC. Translation gives CASSQNIGDEQYF.

The CDR3 sequence is CASSSADWWTQYF. The CDR3 nucleotides are TGTGCCAGCAGTTCCGCGGACTGGTGGACCCAGTACTTC. The chain carries TRBV6-2 or TRBV6-3 and TRBJ2-5, with D maybe TRBD2 (5 bases). V was pared by 4 bases and J by 7 bases, with 13 bases between. CDR3 length equals 13 residues. Germline values: CDR1 MNHEY, CDR2 SVGEGT.

This clonotype was observed many times. CDR3 in amino acids: CSARSGGATKNIQYF. In DNA form, the CDR3 reads TGCAGTGCTAGAAGTGGGGGGGCGACCAAAAACATTCAGTACTTC. The chain recombines TRBV20-1 with TRBJ2-4; a possible D gene is TRBD2 (7 bases). The CDR3 has 15 amino acids. Germline V gene data show CDR1 as DFQATT and CDR2 as SNEGSKA (reference sequence). Deletions cut 2 bases from V and 2 bases from J, with 13 bases between.

This clonotype was counted between two and nine times. This chain uses TRBV6-2 or TRBV6-3 with TRBJ2-3; no definite D call. The CDR3 runs 12 residues. Germline CDR1 and CDR2: MNHEY and SVGEGT. The V end was cut by 0 bases, the J end by 5 bases, with 3 bases between. CDR3 sequence reads: CASSYSVDTQYF. CDR3 in DNA: TGTGCCAGCAGTTACTCCGTAGATACGCAGTATTTT.

Many counts were recorded for this clonotype. J is TRBJ2-7 and V is TRBV12-3 or TRBV12-4; no firm D call. The CDR3 covers 13 residues. The V and J ends lost 1 base and 0 bases respectively, with 4 bases between them. The CDR3 region is CASSLELSYEQYF. DNA of the CDR3: TGTGCCAGCAGTTTAGAACTCTCCTACGAGCAGTACTTC.

This clonotype showed up many times. The V and J genes are TRBV7-9 and TRBJ2-3; D is perhaps TRBD2 (6 bases). The germline V gene has CDR1 SEHNR and CDR2 FQNEAQ (reference sequence). Trimming took 2 bases from V and 2 from J, leaving 11 bases between them. CDR3 length: 15 residues. The CDR3 reads CASSLFAGSTDTQYF. In DNA, the CDR3 is TGTGCCAGCAGCTTATTCGCGGGGTCCACAGATACGCAGTATTTT.